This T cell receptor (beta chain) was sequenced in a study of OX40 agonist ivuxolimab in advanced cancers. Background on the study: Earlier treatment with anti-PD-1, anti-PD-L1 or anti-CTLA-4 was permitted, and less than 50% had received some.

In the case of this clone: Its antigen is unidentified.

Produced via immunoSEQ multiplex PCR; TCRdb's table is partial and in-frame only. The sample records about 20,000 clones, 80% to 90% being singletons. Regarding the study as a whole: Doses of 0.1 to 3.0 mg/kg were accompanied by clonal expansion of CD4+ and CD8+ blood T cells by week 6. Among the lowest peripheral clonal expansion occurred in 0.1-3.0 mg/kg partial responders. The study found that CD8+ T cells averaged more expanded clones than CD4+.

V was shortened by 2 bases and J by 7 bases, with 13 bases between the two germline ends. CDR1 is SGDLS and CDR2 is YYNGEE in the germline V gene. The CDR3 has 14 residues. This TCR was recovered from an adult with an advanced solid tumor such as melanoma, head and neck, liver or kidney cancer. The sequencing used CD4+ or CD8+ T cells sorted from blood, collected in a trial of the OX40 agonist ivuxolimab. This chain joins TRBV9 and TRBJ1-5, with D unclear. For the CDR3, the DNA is TGTGCCAGCAGCGTCGGGATCCCGGCCCAGCCCCAGCATTTT. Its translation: CASSVGIPAQPQHF.